These 21 T cell receptor beta chains came from one sample sequenced in a study of OX40 agonist ivuxolimab in advanced cancers. The assay was immunoSEQ multiplex PCR, and TCRdb's table has in-frame clones only and misses some. The table shows tens of thousands of clones, with around nine tenths occurring only once. The sequencing here drew on CD4+ or CD8+ T cells sorted from blood, taken in a trial of the OX40 agonist ivuxolimab. The receptors come from an adult with an advanced solid tumor such as melanoma, head and neck, liver or kidney cancer.

DNA of the CDR3: TGTGCCTGGAGTAAGGGATATACTAATGAGCAGTTCTTC. As protein: CAWSKGYTNEQFF. V usage is TRBV30 and J usage is TRBJ2-1; no clear D gene. CDR1 is GTSNPN and CDR2 is SVGIG in the germline V gene (reference sequence). This CDR3 has 13 residues. Trimming stripped 2 bases from V and 7 bases from J, with 12 bases between.

The rearrangement joins TRBV27 to TRBJ2-2; the D is unclear. The germline gives CDR1 MNHEY, CDR2 SMNVEV (reference sequence). The germline V and J ends were trimmed by 8 bases and 0 bases, with 7 bases remaining between them. This CDR3 comprises 13 residues. The CDR3 is CASRFANTGELFF. The CDR3 region has the DNA TGTGCCAGCCGGTTCGCGAACACCGGGGAGCTGTTTTTT.

The chain has TRBV5-6 and TRBJ2-1, with 10 bases identical to TRBD2. The CDR3 totals 15 residues. Germline V gene lookup returns CDR1 SGHDT and CDR2 YYEEEE. V gave up 4 bases and J gave up 5 bases; unmatched junction bases: 6. As DNA, the CDR3 is TGTGCCAGCAGCCTCCGGACTAGCGGAGACAATGAGCAGTTCTTC. Amino acid sequence: CASSLRTSGDNEQFF.

The chain joins TRBV7-9 to TRBJ2-7, with D perhaps matching TRBD1 or TRBD2 (7 bases each). The CDR3 covers 15 residues. Germline lookup yields CDR1 SEHNR and CDR2 FQNEAQ (reference sequence). Trimming took off 5 bases at V and 3 bases at J, with 17 bases between the two ends. CDR3 nucleotide sequence: TGTGCCAGCAGCCCCTGGGGGGGGACAGTCTACGAGCAGTACTTC. It specifies CASSPWGGTVYEQYF.

The chain carries TRBV18 and TRBJ1-6; 7 bases line up with TRBD1. Trimming cost V 2 bases and J 9 bases; bases outside gene matches: 4. Germline CDR1 reads KGHSH; CDR2 reads LQKENI. This CDR3 is built from 14 residues. In DNA form, the CDR3 reads TGTGCCAGCTCACCAGAGGAGGGGGCTTCACCCCTCCACTTT. The encoded protein is CASSPEEGASPLHF. Looking up the rest from reference TRBV18 and TRBJ1-6 gives the full variable domain: NAGVMQNPRHLVRRRGQEARLRCSPMKGHSHVYWYRQLPEEGLKFMVYLQKENIIDESGMPKERFSAEFPKEGPSILRIQQVVRGDSAAYFCASSPEEGASPLHFGNGTRLTVT.

This clone has only one observation. V and J are TRBV27 and TRBJ1-6; TRBD1 matches 7 bases. The CDR3 has 16 amino acids. V gave up 2 bases and J gave up 10 bases; unmatched junction bases: 11. Germline CDR1 is MNHEY and CDR2 is SMNVEV (reference sequence). CDR3 nucleotides: TGTGCCAGCAGTTTAAGCCAGGGGGACCTCGGGTCACCCCTCCACTTT. Its translation is CASSLSQGDLGSPLHF.

J is TRBJ1-1 and V is TRBV5-1; tentatively, D is TRBD1 (5 bases). Germline CDR1 reads SGHRS; CDR2 reads YFSETQ. The V gene lost 3 bases and the J gene lost 3 bases, with 9 bases spanning the gap. The CDR3 sequence is 13 residues long. Here the CDR3 reads CASSWDSYTEAFF. The CDR3 coding sequence is TGCGCCAGCAGCTGGGACTCTTACACTGAAGCTTTCTTT.

This chain connects TRBV6-5 to TRBJ2-4; D possibly matches TRBD1 or TRBD2 (6 bases each). Germline V gives CDR1 MNHEY, CDR2 SVGAGI. The germline V and J ends were trimmed by 6 bases and 7 bases, with 16 bases remaining between them. The CDR3 is 14 amino acids. As DNA, the CDR3 is TGTGCCAGCAGCGTTAACAGGGAGGTGAACATTCAGTACTTC. This translates into CASSVNREVNIQYF.

V and J are TRBV5-1 and TRBJ2-7, with a tentative D call TRBD1 (5 bases). Germline V gene data show CDR1 as SGHRS and CDR2 as YFSETQ. Trimming took off 3 bases at V and 9 bases at J, with 13 bases between the two ends. The CDR3 extends over 12 amino acids. The CDR3 here is CASSWEPGPQYF. The CDR3 DNA follows: TGCGCCAGCAGCTGGGAACCAGGGCCGCAGTACTTC.

The CDR3 bases are TGTGCCAGCAGCCCTGACACTGGGCGGGAGCTGTTTTTT. Translation: CASSPDTGRELFF. V is TRBV6-5 and J is TRBJ2-2, with D uncertain. Trimming cost V 6 bases and J 9 bases, with 14 bases left between them. Germline V gene lookup returns CDR1 MNHEY and CDR2 SVGAGI. The CDR3 sequence is 13 residues long.

The rearrangement joins TRBV30 to TRBJ2-7; TRBD2 agrees at 9 bases. V was pared by 2 bases and J by 7 bases, with 6 bases of the junction left unmatched. Germline CDR1 and CDR2: GTSNPN and SVGIG (reference sequence). The CDR3 consists of 13 residues. The CDR3 loop is CAWSQTSGKEQYF. CDR3 sequence (DNA): TGTGCCTGGAGTCAGACTAGCGGAAAAGAGCAGTACTTC. Based on the CDR3 plus reference TRBV30 and TRBJ2-7, the full variable domain is SQTIHQWPATLVQPVGSPLSLECTVEGTSNPNLYWYRQAAGRGLQLLFYSVGIGQISSEVPQNLSASRPQDRQFILSSKKLLLSDSGFYLCAWSQTSGKEQYFGPGTRLTVT.

This rearrangement joins TRBV6-5 to TRBJ2-5; D perhaps matches TRBD1 (6 bases). V dropped 5 bases and J dropped 2 bases, with 12 bases sitting between them. Per the germline V gene, CDR1 is MNHEY and CDR2 is SVGAGI. This CDR3 has 14 amino acids. Here the CDR3 reads CASSRAGAQETQYF. The DNA for the CDR3 is TGTGCCAGCAGTAGGGCAGGGGCACAAGAGACCCAGTACTTC.

This sequence joins TRBV27 and TRBJ1-2, with TRBD1 matching over 8 bases. CDR3 length: 15 amino acids. With V trimmed by 2 bases and J by 2 bases, 4 bases remained unmatched. Germline CDR1 MNHEY, CDR2 SMNVEV (reference sequence). In nucleotides, the CDR3 is TGTGCCAGCAGTTTAGCAGCAGGGGGCAACTATGGCTACACCTTC. As protein: CASSLAAGGNYGYTF.

The rearrangement uses TRBV7-2 and TRBJ2-7, with 7 nucleotides matching TRBD2. The CDR3 has 16 residues. Unmatched junction bases numbered 11, after V lost 5 bases and J lost 1 base. The V gene's germline CDR1 is SGHTA and CDR2 FQGNSA. The CDR3 sequence is CASSRGAGTASYEQYF. The CDR3 DNA follows: TGTGCCAGCAGCCGGGGAGCGGGAACTGCTTCCTACGAGCAGTACTTC.

The chain recombines TRBV19 with TRBJ2-5; D unclear. Germline CDR1 reads LNHDA; CDR2 reads SQIVND (reference sequence). Trimming stripped 4 bases from V and 1 base from J, with 7 bases between. This CDR3 has 13 residues. For the CDR3, the DNA is TGTGCCAGTAGTACCCTCTCCCAAGAGACCCAGTACTTC. This translates into CASSTLSQETQYF.

The chain is built from TRBV28 and TRBJ2-1, with TRBD1 matching 8 bases. From germline, CDR1 is MDHEN and CDR2 SYDVKM. V gave up 10 bases and J gave up 3 bases; unmatched junction bases: 14. This CDR3 comprises 16 residues. CDR3 residues: CATYHPGTGSYNEQFF. The CDR3 bases are TGTGCCACATACCACCCCGGGACAGGTAGCTACAATGAGCAGTTCTTC. The full variable domain, with the rest looked up from reference TRBV28 and TRBJ2-1, is DVKVTQSSRYLVKRTGEKVFLECVQDMDHENMFWYRQDPGLGLRLIYFSYDVKMKEKGDIPEGYSVSREKKERFSLILESASTNQTSMYLCATYHPGTGSYNEQFFGPGTRLTVL.

Only a few counts were recorded for this clone. V gene TRBV19 combines with J gene TRBJ2-2, with 9 bases identical to TRBD2. Trimming cost V 5 bases and J 3 bases; bases outside gene matches: 4. The CDR3 length is 15 residues. Germline loops: CDR1 LNHDA, CDR2 SQIVND (reference sequence). CDR3 sequence: CASSRTSADTGELFF. CDR3 sequence (DNA): TGTGCCAGTAGTCGGACTAGCGCGGACACCGGGGAGCTGTTTTTT.

The chain uses TRBV7-3 and TRBJ2-4; TRBD1 matches 8 bases. The CDR3 covers 16 residues. The germline V gene encodes CDR1 SGHTA and CDR2 FQGTGA. J lost 9 bases, V lost 2 bases, and 12 bases had no gene match. This CDR3 is CASSLDGRGHMSIQYF. CDR3 bases: TGTGCCAGCAGCTTAGACGGCAGGGGGCATATGAGCATTCAGTACTTC.

This clone appeared a single time. The CDR3 loop reads CASSAPVGGSYEQYF. The DNA for the CDR3 is TGTGCCAGCAGTGCCCCTGTCGGGGGATCCTACGAGCAGTACTTC. V gene TRBV6-1 combines with J gene TRBJ2-5; a weak D match, TRBD2 (6 bases). The last part of the DNA fits TRBJ2-7 better; the J call may be wrong. This CDR3 contains 15 residues. From germline, CDR1 is MNHNS and CDR2 SASEGT.

The rearrangement joins TRBV18 to TRBJ2-7, with 8 bases fitting TRBD2. V was pared by 6 bases and J by 2 bases, with 6 bases of the junction left unmatched. The CDR3 covers 14 residues. The germline gives CDR1 KGHSH, CDR2 LQKENI. This CDR3 reads CASSQGLAPYEQYF. The CDR3 DNA reads TGTGCCAGCTCGCAAGGACTAGCACCCTACGAGCAGTACTTC.

The chain is built from TRBV5-1 and TRBJ2-5, with D perhaps given as TRBD1 or TRBD2 (5 bases each). The end of the DNA fits TRBJ2-7 better, so the J call may be wrong. The CDR3 is 15 amino acids. Germline CDR1 reads SGHRS; CDR2 reads YFSETQ. CDR3 amino acids: CASSLRDGSSYEQYF. The DNA of the CDR3 is TGCGCCAGCAGCTTGAGGGACGGAAGCTCCTACGAGCAGTACTTC.